Reported below is one T cell receptor (beta chain). The source of the sample is a study of cytomegalovirus exposure and HLA in healthy donors. Repertoires were generated with immunoSEQ multiplex PCR, while TCRdb's copy carries only in-frame clones and drops some. Of 95,000 to 150,000 clones detected, 90% to 97% appear once; the ten largest clones hold approximately 1.5%. CDR1 is ENHRY and CDR2 is SYGVKD in the germline V gene. Trimming took off 2 bases at V and 5 bases at J, with 10 bases between the two ends. The CDR3 contains 14 residues. This chain uses TRBV10-3 with TRBJ1-5; D uncertain. The receptor comes from a man younger than 35 in good health and CMV-seronegative. The sample taken for sequencing was PBMCs. The CDR3 sequence is CAISERLEDQPQHF. In DNA, the CDR3 is TGTGCCATCAGTGAGCGCCTAGAGGATCAGCCCCAGCATTTT.